This T cell receptor beta chain is from a study of PD-L1 blockade in urothelial cancer. Background on the study: Samples came from 3 weeks, at the second dose, and 6 weeks into treatment. Blood samples had a median of 141,255 T cells. Study conclusions and caveats: Where pretreatment blood TCR clonality fell below the median, better survival was predicted.

Generated by immunoSEQ multiplex PCR, the TCRdb table keeps only in-frame clones and is missing some. The sample consists of roughly 50,000 clones, about 80% of them appearing once. Trimming cost V 0 bases and J 6 bases; bases outside gene matches: 7. This CDR3 is 15 amino acids long. In germline, CDR1 is SGDLS, CDR2 YYNGEE. On this clone itself: Its antigen is currently unknown.

The clonotype originates from a man between 65 and 85 years old with urothelial cancer. V is TRBV9 and J is TRBJ2-7; 9 nucleotides agree with TRBD2. Sequenced here: PBMCs, sampled around atezolizumab (anti-PD-L1) treatment. The DNA for the CDR3 is TGTGCCAGCAGCGTAGCCAGTAGCGGGAGTGGCGAGCAGTACTTC. This encodes CASSVASSGSGEQYF.